One T cell receptor beta chain is described in this entry. The naive CD8 population came from CD45RO-negative cells selected for CCR7, without terminally differentiated effector memory CD45RA+ cells. The data are from a study of shared clonotypes between healthy human individuals. Across the study: CD4 naive and CD4 memory each took three plates per donor, while CD8 naive took two and CD8 memory one.

Repertoires were generated with immunoSEQ multiplex PCR, while TCRdb's copy carries only in-frame clones and drops some. Among 700,000 to 950,000 clones listed, about 96% were seen once. The CDR3 totals 15 residues. The trim removed 6 bases at V and 6 bases at J, leaving 14 bases unmatched. The germline V gene has CDR1 SGHVS and CDR2 FNYEAQ. The origin of this receptor is a man aged 25-45 years in good health. The sample taken for sequencing was naive CD8+ T cells sorted from blood. The chain has TRBV7-6 and TRBJ2-7, with 7 bases fitting TRBD2. The CDR3 region is CASSLLRDYRSEQYF. CDR3 nucleotide sequence: TGTGCCAGCAGTCTCCTTCGGGACTATAGGAGCGAGCAGTACTTC.